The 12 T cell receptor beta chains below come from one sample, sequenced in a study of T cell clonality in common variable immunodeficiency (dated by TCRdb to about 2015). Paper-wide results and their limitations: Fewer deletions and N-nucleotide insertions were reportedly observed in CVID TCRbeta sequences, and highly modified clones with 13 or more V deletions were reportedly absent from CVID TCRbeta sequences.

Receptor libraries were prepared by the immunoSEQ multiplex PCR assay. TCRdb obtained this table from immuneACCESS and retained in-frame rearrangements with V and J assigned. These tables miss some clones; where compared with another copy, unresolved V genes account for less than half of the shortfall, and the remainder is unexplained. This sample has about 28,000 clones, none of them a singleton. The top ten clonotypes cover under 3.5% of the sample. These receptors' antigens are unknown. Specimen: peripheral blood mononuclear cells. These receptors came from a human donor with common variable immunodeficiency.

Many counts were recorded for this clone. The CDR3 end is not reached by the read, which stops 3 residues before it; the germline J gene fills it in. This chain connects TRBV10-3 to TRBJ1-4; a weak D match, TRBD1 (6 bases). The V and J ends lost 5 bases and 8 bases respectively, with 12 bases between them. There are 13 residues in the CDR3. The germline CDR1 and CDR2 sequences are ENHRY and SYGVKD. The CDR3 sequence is CAISTGMMEKLFF. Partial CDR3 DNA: TGTGCCATCAGTACAGGGATGATGGAAAAA.

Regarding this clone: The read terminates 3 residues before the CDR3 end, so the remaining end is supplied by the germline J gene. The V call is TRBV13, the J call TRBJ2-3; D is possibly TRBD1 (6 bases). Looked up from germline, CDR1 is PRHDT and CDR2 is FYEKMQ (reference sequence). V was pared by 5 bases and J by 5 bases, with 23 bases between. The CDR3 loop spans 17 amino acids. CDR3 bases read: TGTGCCAGCAGCGAATCAAGGGGGAGACCGTCGGGAGATACG. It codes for CASSESRGRPSGDT. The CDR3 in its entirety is CASSESRGRPSGDTQYF.

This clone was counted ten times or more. The DNA read from the CDR3 is TGTGCCAGCAGGCGGGAGCCAGGCTCTGAA. Encoded protein: CASRREPGSE. The full-length CDR3 reads as CASRREPGSEAFF. V is TRBV2 and J is TRBJ1-1; unclear D gene. The read ends 3 residues early relative to the CDR3; the germline J gene fills the gap. The CDR3 runs 13 residues. CDR1 and CDR2 from the germline V gene are SNHLY and FYNNEI. V was pared by 6 bases and J by 6 bases, with 14 bases between.

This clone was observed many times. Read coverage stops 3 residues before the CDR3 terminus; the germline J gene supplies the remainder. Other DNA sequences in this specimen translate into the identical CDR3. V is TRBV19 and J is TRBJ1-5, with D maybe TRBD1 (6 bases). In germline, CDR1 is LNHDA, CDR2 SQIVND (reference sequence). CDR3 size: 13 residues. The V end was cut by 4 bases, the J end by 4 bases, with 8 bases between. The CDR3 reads CASSSRGNQPQHF. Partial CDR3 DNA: TGTGCCAGTAGTAGTAGGGGGAATCAGCCC. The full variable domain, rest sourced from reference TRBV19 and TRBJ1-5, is DGGITQSPKYLFRKEGQNVTLSCEQNLNHDAMYWYRQDPGQGLRLIYYSQIVNDFQKGDIAEGYSVSREKKESFPLTVTSAQKNPTAFYLCASSSRGNQPQHFGDGTRLSIL.

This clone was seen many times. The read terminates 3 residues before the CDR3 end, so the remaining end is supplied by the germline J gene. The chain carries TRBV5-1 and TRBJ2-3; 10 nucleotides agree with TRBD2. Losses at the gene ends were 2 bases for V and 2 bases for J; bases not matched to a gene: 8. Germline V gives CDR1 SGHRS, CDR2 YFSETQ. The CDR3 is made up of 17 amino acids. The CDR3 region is CASSFKRTSGTTDTQYF. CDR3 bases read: TGCGCCAGCAGCTTTAAACGGACTAGCGGAACCACAGATACG.

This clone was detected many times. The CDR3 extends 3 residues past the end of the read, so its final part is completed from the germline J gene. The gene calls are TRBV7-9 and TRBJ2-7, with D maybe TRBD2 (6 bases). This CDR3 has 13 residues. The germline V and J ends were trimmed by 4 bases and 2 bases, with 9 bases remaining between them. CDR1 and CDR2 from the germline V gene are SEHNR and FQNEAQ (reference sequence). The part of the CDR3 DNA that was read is TGTGCCAGCAGCTCTAGCGAGGCCTACGAG. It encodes CASSSSEAYE. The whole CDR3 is CASSSSEAYEQYF.

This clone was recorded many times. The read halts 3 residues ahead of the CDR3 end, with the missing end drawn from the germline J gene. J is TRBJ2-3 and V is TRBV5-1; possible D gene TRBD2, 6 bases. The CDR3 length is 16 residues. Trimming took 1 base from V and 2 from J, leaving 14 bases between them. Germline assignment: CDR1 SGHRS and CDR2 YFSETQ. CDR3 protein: CASSLPLAEYTDTQYF. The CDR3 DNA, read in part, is TGCGCCAGCAGCTTGCCCTTAGCGGAATACACAGATACG.

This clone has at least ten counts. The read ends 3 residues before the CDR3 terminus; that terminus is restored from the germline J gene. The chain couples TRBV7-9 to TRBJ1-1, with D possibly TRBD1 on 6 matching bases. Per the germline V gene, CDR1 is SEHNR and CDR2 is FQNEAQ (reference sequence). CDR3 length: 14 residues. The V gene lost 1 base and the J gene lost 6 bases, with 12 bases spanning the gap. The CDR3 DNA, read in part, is TGTGCCAGCAGCTTAGTATCTGGACAGTCTGAA. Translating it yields CASSLVSGQSE. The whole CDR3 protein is CASSLVSGQSEAFF. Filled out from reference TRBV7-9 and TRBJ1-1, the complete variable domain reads DTGVSQNPRHKITKRGQNVTFRCDPISEHNRLYWYRQTLGQGPEFLTYFQNEAQLEKSRLLSDRFSAERPKGSFSTLEIQRTEQGDSAMYLCASSLVSGQSEAFFGQGTRLTVV.

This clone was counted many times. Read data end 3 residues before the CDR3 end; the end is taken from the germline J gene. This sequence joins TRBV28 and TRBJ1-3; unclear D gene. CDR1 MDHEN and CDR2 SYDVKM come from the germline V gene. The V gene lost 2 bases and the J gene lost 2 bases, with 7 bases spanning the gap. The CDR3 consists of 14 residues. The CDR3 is CASSLVQPGNTIYF. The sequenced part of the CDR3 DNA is TGTGCCAGCAGTTTAGTACAGCCTGGAAACACC.

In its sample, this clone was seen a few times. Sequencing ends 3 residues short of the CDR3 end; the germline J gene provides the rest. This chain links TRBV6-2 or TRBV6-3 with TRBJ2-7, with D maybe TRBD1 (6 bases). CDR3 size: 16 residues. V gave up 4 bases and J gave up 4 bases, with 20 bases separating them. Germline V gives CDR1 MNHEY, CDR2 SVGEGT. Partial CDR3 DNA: TGTGCCAGCAGTTGGTTGGGGGCTGCAAAGAAGTACGAG. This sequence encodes CASSWLGAAKKYE. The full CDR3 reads CASSWLGAAKKYEQYF.

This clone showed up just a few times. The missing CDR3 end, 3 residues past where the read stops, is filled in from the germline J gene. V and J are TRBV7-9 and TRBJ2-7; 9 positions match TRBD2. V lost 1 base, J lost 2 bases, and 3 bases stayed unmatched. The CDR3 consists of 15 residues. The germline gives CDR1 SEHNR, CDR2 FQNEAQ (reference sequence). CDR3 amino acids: CASSLVASGAYEQYF. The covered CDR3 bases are TGTGCCAGCAGCTTAGTGGCTAGCGGGGCCTACGAG. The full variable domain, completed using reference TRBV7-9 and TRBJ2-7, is DTGVSQNPRHKITKRGQNVTFRCDPISEHNRLYWYRQTLGQGPEFLTYFQNEAQLEKSRLLSDRFSAERPKGSFSTLEIQRTEQGDSAMYLCASSLVASGAYEQYFGPGTRLTVT.

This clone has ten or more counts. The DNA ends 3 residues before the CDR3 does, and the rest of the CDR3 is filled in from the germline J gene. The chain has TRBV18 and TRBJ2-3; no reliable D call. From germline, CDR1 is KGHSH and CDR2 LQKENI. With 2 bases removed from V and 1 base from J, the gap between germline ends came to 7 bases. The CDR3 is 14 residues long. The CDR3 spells CASSPIVGTDTQYF. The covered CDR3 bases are TGTGCCAGCTCACCAATAGTCGGCACAGATACG.